This TCR beta chain came from a study of T-cell reconstitution after alpha-beta-depleted transplantation in children. After removal of 5 bases from V and 0 bases from J, the junction contained 7 bases not matched to a gene. The CDR3 is made up of 16 amino acids. Germline-derived CDR1 and CDR2 are SGHAT and FQNNGV. Researchers prepared the TCRbeta library using unique molecular identifiers, the study reports. TCRdb analysed the PCR reads with MiXCR anew, one entry per CDR3 protein. The data hold hundreds of thousands of distinct CDR3 sequences, with 16% observed a single time. This clonotype was detected only a few times.

The sequencing here drew on PBMCs from the stem cell graft donor, taken from the stem cell graft. The V gene is TRBV11-2, the J gene TRBJ1-2; 9 bases map to TRBD1. This clonotype was obtained from a human donor who donated a stem cell graft to a child with acute myeloid leukemia. DNA for the CDR3: TGTGCCAGCAGCCCTACGGACAGGGGCCCTAACTATGGCTACACCTTC. Its translation is CASSPTDRGPNYGYTF.